The present T cell receptor beta chain was sequenced within a study of blood T cell repertoires in COVID-19. Germline lookup yields CDR1 SGHTS and CDR2 YDEGEE. Trimming stripped 0 bases from V and 4 bases from J, with 10 bases between. The CDR3 is made up of 15 amino acids. Seattle researchers signed up patients amid active infection and tracked them longitudinally. Assay: immunoSEQ multiplex PCR; the TCRdb copy retains only in-frame clones and omits some. The table shows about 300,000 clones, with about nine tenths occurring only once. This chain joins TRBV5-8 and TRBJ1-4; D is unresolved. This receptor was obtained from a woman between 50 and 59 years old with COVID-19, enrolled during active disease. The sample consisted of peripheral blood. The DNA for the CDR3 is TGTGCCAGCAGCTTGGGTCCGGGGTATAATGAAAAACTGTTTTTT. Protein product: CASSLGPGYNEKLFF.